The 26 T cell receptor beta chains in this list originate from one sample, sequenced in a study of blood T cells in healthy people across ages. Alongside a J-beta primer mix, a sample-barcoded 5' primer served in a second PCR lasting roughly 7 to 11 cycles. TCRdb re-derived calls from the 5' RACE reads in MiXCR, one entry per CDR3 protein. The sample carries about 2 million distinct CDR3 sequences, around half recorded once. Sequencing input: blood. Receptors were obtained from a woman aged 40 to 50 in good health.

The chain uses TRBV12-3 or TRBV12-4 and TRBJ2-5, with TRBD2 identical over 7 bases. The trim removed 1 base at V and 4 bases at J, leaving 15 bases unmatched. The CDR3 covers 18 residues. CDR3 loop: CASSLGGGKFWDGETQYF. CDR3 coding DNA: TGTGCCAGCAGTTTAGGGGGGGGAAAATTTTGGGATGGAGAGACCCAGTACTTC.

V gene TRBV4-3 combines with J gene TRBJ2-7; 7 nucleotides agree with TRBD1. The CDR3 runs to 15 residues. Germline V gives CDR1 LGHNA, CDR2 YSLEER. Losses at the gene ends were 4 bases for V and 2 bases for J; bases not matched to a gene: 8. CDR3 nucleotide sequence: TGCGCCAGCAGCCGGAACCGGGACAGTCCCTACGAGCAGTACTTC. It codes for CASSRNRDSPYEQYF.

In its sample, this clonotype was seen once. An end of the junction differs from the germline gene, which may be a read error. V and J are TRBV6-5 and TRBJ2-7; D gene ambiguous. This CDR3 is built from 13 residues. Germline-derived CDR1 and CDR2 are MNHEY and SVGAGI. The chain's CDR3 is CANSPDGVYEQYF. The CDR3 bases are TGTGCCAACAGTCCGGACGGCGTCTACGAGCAGTACTTC.

Turning to this clonotype: One end of the junction fails to match germline, which may point to a read error. The V gene is TRBV7-9, the J gene TRBJ2-6; 8 bases agree with TRBD1. This CDR3 spans 17 amino acids. Germline CDR1 and CDR2: SEHNR and FQNEAQ (reference sequence). CDR3 coding DNA: TGTGCCAGCAGCTTGGAGACAGGGGCGGCTGGGGCCGACGTCCTGACTTTC. This encodes CASSLETGAAGADVLTF.

The rearrangement uses TRBV6-1 and TRBJ2-5; 7 bases map to TRBD2. The end of the DNA aligns better with TRBJ2-7, so the J call may be wrong. Germline V gene data show CDR1 as MNHNS and CDR2 as SASEGT. This CDR3 comprises 14 residues. The CDR3 sequence is CASKGLVSPYEQYF. The CDR3 DNA is TGTGCCAGCAAAGGACTAGTCTCCCCTTACGAGCAGTACTTC.

The chain is built from TRBV11-2 and TRBJ2-4; TRBD1 might be the D (7 bases). CDR1 is SGHAT, CDR2 FQNNGV, per germline. Trimming cost V 5 bases and J 8 bases, with 28 bases left between them. The CDR3 consists of 18 residues. CDR3 in DNA: TGTGCCAGCAGCCGGACAAACAGGGGTCCGGGGGTGAGGGACATTCAGTACTTC. This sequence encodes CASSRTNRGPGVRDIQYF.

This clonotype was observed once. This chain uses TRBV6-2 or TRBV6-3 with TRBJ2-7; D gene uncertain. The CDR3 consists of 14 residues. Germline lookup yields CDR1 MNHEY and CDR2 SVGEGT. V was shortened by 3 bases and J by 3 bases, with 12 bases between the two germline ends. CDR3 amino acids: CASSYKVVGYEQYF. As DNA, the CDR3 is TGTGCCAGCAGTTATAAGGTGGTTGGCTACGAGCAGTACTTC.

A few counts support this clonotype. A much larger clone is a single base away; this may be a read error. The chain combines TRBV9 with TRBJ2-1; no clear D gene. The germline V gene has CDR1 SGDLS and CDR2 YYNGEE. V shed 2 bases and J shed 2 bases, with 11 bases lying between them. This CDR3 region has 15 residues. CDR3 DNA: TGTGCCAGCAGCGTTGCGGCAGGTACCTACAATGAGCAGTTCTTC. As protein: CASSVAAGTYNEQFF.

In nucleotides, the CDR3 is TGCAGTGCTAGAGCCGACATAGGTTCCAATGAAAAACTGTTTTTT. Translated: CSARADIGSNEKLFF. The V call is TRBV20-1, the J call TRBJ1-4, with no clear D. Germline assignment: CDR1 DFQATT and CDR2 SNEGSKA (reference sequence). V was clipped by 1 base and J by 5 bases, with 14 bases between them. The CDR3 contains 15 residues.

This clonotype occurred a few times. The chain combines TRBV4-3 with TRBJ1-5, with unresolved D. The germline V and J ends were trimmed by 1 base and 4 bases, with 8 bases remaining between them. Germline assignment: CDR1 LGHNA and CDR2 YSLEER. This CDR3 has 14 amino acids. The CDR3 protein is CASSQGFGNQPQHF. CDR3 coding DNA: TGCGCCAGCAGCCAAGGGTTCGGGAATCAGCCCCAGCATTTT.

For the CDR3, the DNA is TGTGCCAGCAGCCCTACCGGGACAGGGAGCTATGGCTACACCTTC. It yields the protein CASSPTGTGSYGYTF. The V gene is TRBV7-2, the J gene TRBJ1-2, with 9 positions matching TRBD1. Germline CDR1 and CDR2: SGHTA and FQGNSA. J gave up 4 bases and V 5 bases, and 8 bases lay outside the gene matches. The CDR3 spans 15 residues.

CDR3 DNA sequence: TGCGCCAGCAGCCAACTAGGGGGGGGGGGCACAGATACGCAGTATTTT. This translates into CASSQLGGGGTDTQYF. The gene calls are TRBV4-3 and TRBJ2-3, with D possibly being TRBD2 (7 bases). The CDR3 loop spans 16 amino acids. V was pared by 2 bases and J by 1 base, with 13 bases between. Germline-derived CDR1 and CDR2 are LGHNA and YSLEER.

This clonotype was seen ten or more times. The V gene is TRBV10-3, the J gene TRBJ2-5; D might be TRBD1 (6 bases). The V end was cut by 6 bases, the J end by 2 bases, with 10 bases between. The CDR3 has 13 residues. Germline V gives CDR1 ENHRY, CDR2 SYGVKD. CDR3 nucleotide sequence: TGTGCCATCAGGGACAGCCCACAAGAGACCCAGTACTTC. Translated: CAIRDSPQETQYF.

This clonotype appeared a few times. This chain connects TRBV20-1 to TRBJ1-4; 8 bases match TRBD1. With V trimmed by 5 bases and J by 7 bases, 12 bases remained unmatched. Germline V gene sequence: CDR1 DFQATT, CDR2 SNEGSKA (reference sequence). This CDR3 has 15 amino acids. Written as DNA, the CDR3 is TGCAGTGCTCGAATCTTGGGACAGGTTACTGAAAAACTGTTTTTT. Encoded protein: CSARILGQVTEKLFF.

The chain combines TRBV10-1 with TRBJ1-6; 7 bases are a match to TRBD1. The CDR3 is 14 residues long. J gave up 9 bases and V 5 bases, and 7 bases lay outside the gene matches. The germline V gene encodes CDR1 WNHNN and CDR2 SYGVQD (reference sequence). The CDR3 DNA reads as TGCGCCAGCAGTAATGACAGGGTGGCTTCACCCCTCCACTTT. Encoded protein: CASSNDRVASPLHF.

The chain employs TRBV6-2 or TRBV6-3 and TRBJ2-7; 10 bases match TRBD1. This CDR3 comprises 15 residues. V lost 5 bases, J lost 3 bases, and 7 bases stayed unmatched. The germline gives CDR1 MNHEY, CDR2 SVGEGT. The CDR3 is CASSTPGQGLYEQYF. CDR3 nucleotides: TGTGCCAGCAGTACTCCGGGACAGGGGCTCTACGAGCAGTACTTC.

This clonotype was seen more than once but under ten times. In nucleotides, the CDR3 is TGTGCCAGCAGTACAAAAGGGCTTGGGGCCAACGTCCTGACTTTC. This gives the protein CASSTKGLGANVLTF. V usage is TRBV25-1 and J usage is TRBJ2-6; D call uncertain. CDR1 and CDR2 (germline): MGHDK, SYGVNS. The CDR3 has 15 amino acids. The V and J ends lost 5 bases and 3 bases respectively, with 11 bases between them. Together with reference TRBV25-1 and TRBJ2-6, the CDR3 gives the full variable domain: EADIYQTPRYLVIGTGKKITLECSQTMGHDKMYWYQQDPGMELHLIHYSYGVNSTEKGDLSSESTVSRIRTEHFPLTLESARPSHTSQYLCASSTKGLGANVLTFGAGSRLTVL.

This clonotype has a handful of counts. This chain links TRBV20-1 with TRBJ2-5; no clear D gene. This CDR3 comprises 13 residues. V lost 0 bases to trimming and J lost 1 base, with 6 bases between them. Per germline, CDR1 DFQATT and CDR2 SNEGSKA (reference sequence). The chain's CDR3 is CSARDRLQETQYF. In DNA form, the CDR3 reads TGCAGTGCTAGAGATAGACTCCAAGAGACCCAGTACTTC.

This clonotype was detected only once. V and J are TRBV21-1 and TRBJ2-1; TRBD1 reflects the table's D call only, with no check against the DNA. TRBV21-1 is deemed a pseudogene. The CDR3 has 17 residues. The CDR3 DNA sequence: TGTGCCAGCACCCTAGAACGAGGGGGGGATTCCTACAATGAGCAGTTCTTC. It codes for CASTLERGGDSYNEQFF.

V is TRBV15 and J is TRBJ2-5, with 8 bases identical to TRBD1. Germline CDR1 LNHNV, CDR2 YYDKDF (reference sequence). This CDR3 spans 15 amino acids. The trim removed 1 base at V and 2 bases at J, leaving 3 bases unmatched. CDR3 DNA sequence: TGTGCCACCAGCAGAGCGACAGGGGTACAAGAGACCCAGTACTTC. Residues: CATSRATGVQETQYF.

The J gene is TRBJ2-1, the V gene TRBV4-2; D not resolved. The CDR3 spans 13 residues. CDR1 is LGHNA and CDR2 is YNFKEQ in the germline V gene. The V and J ends lost 0 bases and 5 bases respectively, with 5 bases between them. CDR3: CASSQDTNNEQFF. The CDR3 DNA follows: TGTGCCAGCAGCCAAGACACCAACAATGAGCAGTTCTTC.

The genes are TRBV25-1 and TRBJ2-3; TRBD1 or TRBD2 may be the D gene (5 bases each). The V gene lost 6 bases and the J gene lost 2 bases, with 15 bases spanning the gap. The CDR3 is made up of 15 amino acids. In germline, CDR1 is MGHDK, CDR2 SYGVNS. CDR3 nucleotides: TGTGCCAGCAGAGGGACGGCCTCCTTCACAGATACGCAGTATTTT. It codes for CASRGTASFTDTQYF.

As to this clonotype: A read error may be the cause here, since a much bigger clone is one base away. The chain recombines TRBV20-1 with TRBJ2-1; 12 nucleotides align to TRBD2. The J call may be faulty, since TRBJ2-7 better matches the DNA end. This CDR3 region has 16 residues. Germline V lookup: CDR1 DFQATT, CDR2 SNEGSKA (reference sequence). The CDR3 here is CSASPLAGGDHNEQYF. CDR3 nucleotides: TGCAGTGCTAGTCCCCTAGCGGGGGGGGACCACAATGAGCAGTACTTC.

The chain has TRBV24-1 and TRBJ2-5; tentatively, D is TRBD1 (5 bases). This CDR3 spans 15 amino acids. Per germline, CDR1 KGHDR and CDR2 SFDVKD. Trimming took 4 bases from V and 5 from J, leaving 16 bases between them. DNA of the CDR3: TGTGCCACCAGTGACCCTGGACAATCGAGGGAGACCCAGTACTTC. Its translation is CATSDPGQSRETQYF.

This chain connects TRBV10-3 to TRBJ2-7, with TRBD1 identical over 8 bases. The CDR3 covers 14 residues. Germline loops: CDR1 ENHRY, CDR2 SYGVKD. The junction had 7 bases not matched to a gene; V was cut back by 6 bases and J by 3 bases. CDR3 amino acids: CAISPGQALYEQYF. The CDR3 bases are TGTGCCATCAGCCCGGGACAGGCCCTCTACGAGCAGTACTTC.

This sequence joins TRBV3-1 and TRBJ2-5; 11 bases fit TRBD2. With 0 bases clipped from V and 5 bases from J, the junction kept 11 bases outside the gene matches. CDR3 length: 18 residues. Germline lookup yields CDR1 LGHDT and CDR2 YNNKEL (reference sequence). CDR3 in amino acids: CASSQDWGRLAGSETQYF. The DNA for the CDR3 is TGTGCCAGCAGCCAAGATTGGGGGAGACTAGCGGGGTCTGAGACCCAGTACTTC.